The clone carrying this T cell receptor (beta chain) was found many times. The source of the sample is a study of human T cells and chemical hapten exposure. TCRdb ran MiXCR on the RACE reads and lists one entry per CDR3 protein. The table shows 350,000 to 400,000 distinct CDR3 sequences, with over 6% occurring only once. As to time point: patch test 2, 6 weeks after DPC sensitization. Treatment: therapeutic diphenylcyclopropenone sensitization with weekly scalp DPC. The TCR comes from a woman under 30 with alopecia areata. Some clones in this sample may be carry-over from other donors' samples. Sequenced here: whole blood, sampled in connection with sensitization to the hapten diphenylcyclopropenone (DPC).

The CDR3 nucleotides read TGTGCCAGCAGCGAGACTAGCGGGGGACAAGAGACCCAGTACTTC. This gives the protein CASSETSGGQETQYF. The chain joins TRBV6-1 to TRBJ2-5; TRBD2 agrees at 12 bases. The germline CDR1 and CDR2 sequences are MNHNS and SASEGT. V lost 6 bases to trimming and J lost 2 bases; unmatched junction nucleotides: 4. CDR3 length: 15 residues.